Each of the 30 T cell receptor beta chains below was sequenced from the same sample in a study of shared clonotypes between healthy human individuals. Only in-frame clones appear in the TCRdb table, and some are missing; sequencing was by immunoSEQ multiplex PCR. The sample gives 2 million to 3 million clones, over 85% of which show up once; about 0.34% is in the top ten. Input material: naive CD4+ T cells from PBMCs. Subset here: CD45RA+ positively selected. These TCRs come from a man aged 18 to 30 in good health. Some clones in this sample may be carry-over from other donors' samples.

The CDR3 sequence is CASSYGPYQPQHF. The CDR3 DNA is TGTGCCAGCAGTTACGGTCCGTATCAGCCCCAGCATTTT. J is TRBJ1-5 and V is TRBV6-5; D is ambiguous. The CDR3 is 13 amino acids. The germline V gene has CDR1 MNHEY and CDR2 SVGAGI. The V and J ends lost 2 bases and 5 bases respectively, with 7 bases between them.

The chain employs TRBV6-1 and TRBJ2-6, with D unresolved. The CDR3 contains 15 residues. Germline loops: CDR1 MNHNS, CDR2 SASEGT. The V end lost 4 bases, the J end lost 4 bases, and 11 bases lay between the germline ends. CDR3 sequence (DNA): TGTGCCAGCAGTGGGTCTAGGGCCGGGGCCAACGTCCTGACTTTC. Translation gives CASSGSRAGANVLTF.

The V gene is TRBV7-2, the J gene TRBJ2-1; the match to TRBD2 covers 11 bases. Germline CDR1 is SGHTA and CDR2 is FQGNSA. The CDR3 extends over 14 amino acids. Unmatched junction bases numbered 4, after V lost 5 bases and J lost 7 bases. CDR3 loop: CASSPGLAANEQFF. CDR3 DNA sequence: TGTGCCAGCAGCCCGGGACTAGCGGCGAATGAGCAGTTCTTC.

The gene calls are TRBV27 and TRBJ1-1, with D hard to call. Germline CDR1 reads MNHEY; CDR2 reads SMNVEV (reference sequence). The CDR3 has 15 amino acids. The V and J ends lost 2 bases and 2 bases respectively, with 12 bases between them. The CDR3 reads CASSLVPGGNTEAFF. In DNA form, the CDR3 reads TGTGCCAGCAGTTTAGTCCCAGGCGGAAACACTGAAGCTTTCTTT.

In regard to this clone: Additional DNA sequences in this sample encode the identical CDR3. J is TRBJ2-5 and V is TRBV7-2, with D unclear. CDR3 length: 11 amino acids. In germline, CDR1 is SGHTA, CDR2 FQGNSA. With 2 bases removed from V and 5 bases from J, the gap between germline ends came to 3 bases. The CDR3 sequence is CASSLSETQYF. CDR3 sequence (DNA): TGTGCCAGCAGCTTAAGTGAGACCCAGTACTTC.

Only one count was recorded for this clone. The J gene is TRBJ2-2, the V gene TRBV7-2; possible D gene TRBD2, 6 bases. The CDR3 is 16 residues long. Germline CDR1 is SGHTA and CDR2 is FQGNSA. V was shortened by 4 bases and J by 6 bases, with 18 bases between the two germline ends. The CDR3 DNA reads TGTGCCAGCAGCTCGAACTCGGGACGGAGGGCCGGGGAGCTGTTTTTT. It translates to CASSSNSGRRAGELFF.

In DNA form, the CDR3 reads TGTGCCAGCAGTTCCCCCAATAGAGAGCGGGTCTACAATGAGCAGTTCTTC. This sequence encodes CASSSPNRERVYNEQFF. The J gene is TRBJ2-1, the V gene TRBV28, with D maybe TRBD2 (6 bases). From germline, CDR1 is MDHEN and CDR2 SYDVKM. The CDR3 loop spans 17 amino acids. Trimming took 4 bases from V and 3 from J, leaving 19 bases between them.

The chain is built from TRBV4-1 and TRBJ2-7; TRBD1 matches at 7 bases. Germline values: CDR1 MGHRA, CDR2 YSYEKL. The CDR3 length is 14 residues. After removal of 6 bases from V and 5 bases from J, the junction contained 10 bases not matched to a gene. CDR3 amino acids: CASRPIGGRDEQYF. As DNA, the CDR3 is TGCGCCAGCAGGCCTATAGGGGGCAGGGACGAGCAGTACTTC.

This clone occurred once. Additional DNA sequences in this sample encode the identical CDR3. The rearrangement joins TRBV5-1 to TRBJ2-3; 10 nucleotides align to TRBD2. The CDR3 extends over 14 amino acids. The V gene end was trimmed by 7 bases and the J gene end by 4 bases; junction bases not matched to a gene: 6. The germline V gene has CDR1 SGHRS and CDR2 YFSETQ. As DNA, the CDR3 is TGCGCCAGCCGGCTAGCGGGAGTGGCAGATACGCAGTATTTT. Amino acid sequence: CASRLAGVADTQYF.

The rearrangement uses TRBV7-2 and TRBJ1-5, with no clear D. CDR3 length: 13 residues. Germline V CDR1 and CDR2: SGHTA, FQGNSA. V lost 3 bases and J lost 7, with 10 bases in between. This CDR3 reads CASSFGLFQPQHF. CDR3 nucleotides: TGTGCCAGCAGCTTCGGTCTCTTCCAGCCCCAGCATTTT.

V is TRBV6-8 and J is TRBJ2-3; 13 bases agree with TRBD2. Germline CDR1 reads MNHGY; CDR2 reads SAAAGT. Losses at the gene ends were 0 bases for V and 2 bases for J; bases not matched to a gene: 8. There are 19 residues in the CDR3. CDR3 region: CASSYSKTSGGTNTDTQYF. The CDR3 nucleotides read TGTGCCAGCAGTTACTCGAAGACTAGCGGGGGGACTAACACAGATACGCAGTATTTT.

The V gene is TRBV19, the J gene TRBJ2-3; D remains unclear. The CDR3 has 15 residues. Germline assignment: CDR1 LNHDA and CDR2 SQIVND (reference sequence). Trimming left V 6 bases short and J 4 bases short, with 17 bases between. The DNA for the CDR3 is TGTGCCAGTAGGCCGGCCTCGATTGGCGCAGATACGCAGTATTTT. The encoded protein is CASRPASIGADTQYF. Combining the CDR3 with reference TRBV19 and TRBJ2-3 gives the whole variable domain DGGITQSPKYLFRKEGQNVTLSCEQNLNHDAMYWYRQDPGQGLRLIYYSQIVNDFQKGDIAEGYSVSREKKESFPLTVTSAQKNPTAFYLCASRPASIGADTQYFGPGTRLTVL.

The gene calls are TRBV19 and TRBJ2-2, with D tentatively TRBD2 (5 bases). V dropped 3 bases and J dropped 4 bases, with 15 bases sitting between them. The CDR3 contains 16 residues. CDR1 is LNHDA and CDR2 is SQIVND in the germline V gene (reference sequence). For the CDR3, the DNA is TGTGCCAGTAGTATTCCTTGGGAGTTGGCCACCGGGGAGCTGTTTTTT. The encoded protein is CASSIPWELATGELFF.

Comments on this clone: In the same sample, other DNA sequences code for this CDR3. V usage is TRBV7-2 and J usage is TRBJ1-1, with 10 positions matching TRBD1. There are 14 residues in the CDR3. Germline V CDR1 and CDR2: SGHTA, FQGNSA. V lost 5 bases, J lost 5 bases, and 5 bases stayed unmatched. CDR3 sequence (DNA): TGTGCCAGCAGCACCCGGACAGGGGGGACTGAAGCTTTCTTT. Its translation: CASSTRTGGTEAFF.

This clone was picked up a small number of times. CDR3 loop: CASLPGQSLEAFF. The CDR3 DNA reads TGTGCCAGCCTACCGGGACAGAGTCTTGAAGCTTTCTTT. The gene calls are TRBV2 and TRBJ1-1; 7 nucleotides agree with TRBD1. Germline lookup yields CDR1 SNHLY and CDR2 FYNNEI. V lost 8 bases to trimming and J lost 7 bases; unmatched junction nucleotides: 10. The CDR3 is 13 residues long.

J is TRBJ1-1 and V is TRBV6-6, with D hard to call. Germline V CDR1 and CDR2: MNHNY, SVGAGI (reference sequence). This CDR3 has 13 residues. Trimming removed 2 bases at V and 4 bases at J, with 8 bases between. CDR3 in DNA: TGTGCCAGCAGTTACGAGGACGGCACTGAAGCTTTCTTT. As protein: CASSYEDGTEAFF.

J is TRBJ2-7 and V is TRBV29-1; no definite D call. From germline, CDR1 is SQVTM and CDR2 ANQGSEA. The V and J ends lost 7 bases and 3 bases respectively, with 10 bases between them. CDR3 length: 11 amino acids. CDR3 sequence reads: CSATENYEQYF. The CDR3 DNA reads as TGCAGCGCGACGGAGAACTACGAGCAGTACTTC.

The CDR3 protein is CASSTGGNSNQPQHF. In DNA form, the CDR3 reads TGTGCCAGCAGCACCGGGGGGAATAGCAATCAGCCCCAGCATTTT. The J gene is TRBJ1-5, the V gene TRBV5-4; tentative D call: TRBD1 (5 bases). V dropped 4 bases and J dropped 0 bases, with 11 bases sitting between them. There are 15 residues in the CDR3. Germline V gene data show CDR1 as SGHNT and CDR2 as YYREEE (reference sequence).

This clone has just one count. This chain uses TRBV5-4 with TRBJ2-2; TRBD2 is a possible D gene (5 bases). The CDR3 has 14 amino acids. Between the trimmed V and J ends, which lost 2 bases and 6 bases, there was a span of 11 bases. The germline V gene has CDR1 SGHNT and CDR2 YYREEE (reference sequence). The CDR3 spells CASSLEAAAGELFF. DNA of the CDR3: TGTGCCAGCAGCTTAGAAGCAGCGGCCGGGGAGCTGTTTTTT.

The chain carries TRBV7-9 and TRBJ2-5; perhaps TRBD1 as D (6 bases). The CDR3 extends over 15 amino acids. The germline V gene has CDR1 SEHNR and CDR2 FQNEAQ (reference sequence). V lost 6 bases to trimming and J lost 4 bases, with 18 bases between them. CDR3 DNA sequence: TGTGCCAGCAGTTCCACCGGGACACTCCGAGAGACCCAGTACTTC. This codes for CASSSTGTLRETQYF.

The gene calls are TRBV6-1 and TRBJ2-5; 8 bases are a match to TRBD1. The end of the DNA aligns better with TRBJ2-7, so the J call may be wrong. Germline values: CDR1 MNHNS, CDR2 SASEGT. The CDR3 has 14 amino acids. Written as DNA, the CDR3 is TGTGCCAGCAGTGAAGCCGGACAGGGCTACGAGCAGTACTTC. Residues: CASSEAGQGYEQYF.

The chain joins TRBV6-1 to TRBJ1-1; 12 bases line up with TRBD1. In germline, CDR1 is MNHNS, CDR2 SASEGT. The CDR3 has 15 residues. The trim removed 2 bases at V and 11 bases at J, leaving 9 bases unmatched. CDR3 sequence reads: CASSESGQGASRAFF. CDR3 bases: TGTGCCAGCAGTGAATCGGGACAGGGGGCTTCAAGGGCTTTCTTT.

The chain combines TRBV5-5 with TRBJ1-4; no clear D gene. The CDR3 has 16 residues. Trimming left V 4 bases short and J 3 bases short, with 16 bases between. In germline, CDR1 is SGHKS, CDR2 YYEKEE (reference sequence). The CDR3 is CASSPSQGGANEKLFF. Written as DNA, the CDR3 is TGTGCCAGCAGCCCATCCCAAGGCGGGGCTAATGAAAAACTGTTTTTT. The full variable domain, in which reference TRBV5-5 and TRBJ1-4 provide the parts outside the CDR3, is DAGVTQSPTHLIKTRGQQVTLRCSPISGHKSVSWYQQVLGQGPQFIFQYYEKEERGRGNFPDRFSARQFPNYSSELNVNALLLGDSALYLCASSPSQGGANEKLFFGSGTQLSVL.

The genes are TRBV9 and TRBJ2-3, with D perhaps being TRBD1 or TRBD2 (5 bases each). This CDR3 comprises 15 residues. The germline CDR1 and CDR2 sequences are SGDLS and YYNGEE. Trimming removed 3 bases from V and 2 bases from J, with 13 bases in between. CDR3 sequence: CASSDPGRPTDTQYF. The CDR3 DNA reads TGTGCCAGCAGCGACCCGGGGCGGCCCACAGATACGCAGTATTTT.

This chain uses TRBV20-1 with TRBJ2-2; D gene ambiguous. From germline, CDR1 is DFQATT and CDR2 SNEGSKA (reference sequence). Trimming removed 7 bases at V and 4 bases at J, with 7 bases between. The CDR3 sequence is 11 residues long. CDR3 region: CSERSTGELFF. Written as DNA, the CDR3 is TGCAGTGAGAGGTCCACCGGGGAGCTGTTTTTT.

V is TRBV18 and J is TRBJ2-7, with D hard to call. V lost 3 bases and J 0 bases, leaving 9 bases between the germline ends. The CDR3 is made up of 14 amino acids. The germline V gene encodes CDR1 KGHSH and CDR2 LQKENI. The CDR3 DNA reads TGTGCCAGCTCACCCTCCAGAAACTCCTACGAGCAGTACTTC. This translates into CASSPSRNSYEQYF.

The V gene is TRBV19, the J gene TRBJ1-1, with 7 bases matching TRBD1. The CDR3 length is 14 residues. The germline gives CDR1 LNHDA, CDR2 SQIVND (reference sequence). The V gene end was trimmed by 6 bases and the J gene end by 0 bases; junction bases not matched to a gene: 4. Here the CDR3 reads CASRKGQMNTEAFF. The CDR3 nucleotides are TGTGCCAGTAGAAAGGGACAGATGAACACTGAAGCTTTCTTT. Based on the CDR3 plus reference TRBV19 and TRBJ1-1, the full variable domain is DGGITQSPKYLFRKEGQNVTLSCEQNLNHDAMYWYRQDPGQGLRLIYYSQIVNDFQKGDIAEGYSVSREKKESFPLTVTSAQKNPTAFYLCASRKGQMNTEAFFGQGTRLTVV.

Comments on this clone: The sample contains more than one DNA sequence encoding this CDR3. V is TRBV18 and J is TRBJ1-1, with 9 bases aligning to TRBD1. The CDR3 runs 14 residues. Germline CDR1 reads KGHSH; CDR2 reads LQKENI. With V trimmed by 6 bases and J by 5 bases, 7 bases remained unmatched. The CDR3 sequence: CASSPDRGWTEAFF. DNA for the CDR3: TGTGCCAGCTCGCCCGACAGGGGGTGGACTGAAGCTTTCTTT.

The rearrangement links TRBV11-2 to TRBJ2-7; 14 nucleotides line up with TRBD2. The trim removed 5 bases at V and 2 bases at J, leaving 8 bases unmatched. Germline-derived CDR1 and CDR2 are SGHAT and FQNNGV. The length of the CDR3 is 17 residues. CDR3 sequence reads: CASSHGTSGRGPYEQYF. The CDR3, as DNA: TGTGCCAGCAGCCACGGGACTAGCGGGAGAGGCCCCTACGAGCAGTACTTC.

The chain is built from TRBV2 and TRBJ2-4, with unresolved D. V dropped 3 bases and J dropped 0 bases, with 9 bases sitting between them. This CDR3 contains 15 residues. The V gene's germline CDR1 is SNHLY and CDR2 FYNNEI. DNA for the CDR3: TGTGCCAGCAGTGACAGGATGTTAGCCAAAAACATTCAGTACTTC. Encoded protein: CASSDRMLAKNIQYF.